Shown below are 7 T cell receptor beta chains from a single sample sequenced in a study of molecular identifiers for immune sequencing clone quantification. In TCRdb, the PCR reads were re-called with MiXCR into one record per CDR3 protein. The table records 45,000 to 65,000 distinct CDR3 sequences, roughly a quarter of them present only once. The sample consisted of naive CD8+ T cells from blood, with Jurkat cell RNA spiked in. Documented subset: FACS-sorted CD8+CD4-CCR7+CD45RA+ naive T cells. These receptors all come from a human donor in good health. Some libraries in this study had Jurkat cell RNA spiked in.

The chain links TRBV3-1 to TRBJ1-2; weak D call: TRBD1 (5 bases). The CDR3 contains 12 residues. V shed 1 base and J shed 8 bases, with 8 bases lying between them. CDR1 LGHDT and CDR2 YNNKEL come from the germline V gene (reference sequence). The CDR3 coding sequence is TGTGCCAGCAGCCAAGGAAGGGGAGGCTACACCTTC. Translated, it gives CASSQGRGGYTF. Full variable domain (missing parts from reference TRBV3-1 and TRBJ1-2): DTAVSQTPKYLVTQMGNDKSIKCEQNLGHDTMYWYKQDSKKFLKIMFSYNNKELIINETVPNRFSPKSPDKAHLNLHINSLELGDSAVYFCASSQGRGGYTFGSGTRLTVV.

Many counts were recorded for this clonotype. In DNA form, the CDR3 reads TGCAGCGCCACGCTAGGGGGCCCAGATACGCAGTATTTT. This encodes CSATLGGPDTQYF. This sequence joins TRBV29-1 and TRBJ2-3, with TRBD1 identical over 7 bases. In germline, CDR1 is SQVTM, CDR2 ANQGSEA. V was pared by 7 bases and J by 4 bases, with 8 bases of the junction left unmatched. This CDR3 spans 13 amino acids.

Of note for this clonotype: A much more abundant neighbour one base away suggests this may be a read error. The chain recombines TRBV11-2 with TRBJ1-1; no clear D gene. Germline CDR1 reads SGHAT; CDR2 reads FQNNGV. CDR3 length: 11 residues. CDR3 in DNA: TGTGCCAGCAGGGTGAACACTGAAGCTTCCTTT. Its translation is CASRVNTEASF.

This clonotype has just one count. V and J are TRBV29-1 and TRBJ2-5, with TRBD2 matching over 8 bases. CDR1 is SQVTM and CDR2 is ANQGSEA in the germline V gene. This CDR3 is built from 13 residues. The V and J ends lost 7 bases and 4 bases, in that order; junction bases with no gene match: 8. CDR3 region: CSEPLGGGETQYF. The CDR3 bases are TGCAGCGAACCCCTCGGGGGGGGAGAGACCCAGTACTTC.

As for this clonotype: A read error is likely, as this CDR3 ends without the conserved phenylalanine or tryptophan. The chain recombines TRBV9 with TRBJ1-1; the match to TRBD1 covers 7 bases. The CDR3 is made up of 13 amino acids. CDR1 is SGDLS and CDR2 is YYNGEE in the germline V gene. V lost 5 bases, J lost 7 bases, and 8 bases stayed unmatched. CDR3 coding DNA: TGTGCCAGCAGTGTTACAGGGGATAGTGAAGCTTTCCTT. It yields the protein CASSVTGDSEAFL.

This clonotype has ten or more counts. This chain links TRBV7-9 with TRBJ2-5, with D perhaps matching TRBD1 or TRBD2 (5 bases each). The CDR3 has 15 residues. Trimming took 4 bases from V and 5 from J, leaving 17 bases between them. Per germline, CDR1 SEHNR and CDR2 FQNEAQ (reference sequence). In DNA form, the CDR3 reads TGTGCCAGCAGCTCGGGGCTGGAGTCACTGGAGACCCAGTACTTC. Its translation: CASSSGLESLETQYF.

There are a few counts of this clonotype. This chain links TRBV11-1 with TRBJ2-1; a weak D match, TRBD2 (6 bases). The CDR3 sequence is 16 residues long. In germline, CDR1 is SGHAT, CDR2 FQDESV (reference sequence). V lost 5 bases, J lost 0 bases, and 14 bases lay in between. In nucleotides, the CDR3 is TGTGCCAGCAGCCTTGGCGGGATTAGCTCCTACAATGAGCAGTTCTTC. Translation gives CASSLGGISSYNEQFF.